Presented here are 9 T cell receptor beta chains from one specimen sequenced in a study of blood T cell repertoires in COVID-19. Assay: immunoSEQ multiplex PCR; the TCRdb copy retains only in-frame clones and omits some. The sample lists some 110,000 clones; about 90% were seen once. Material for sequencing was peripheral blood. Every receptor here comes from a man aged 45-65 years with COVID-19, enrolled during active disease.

The CDR3 loop reads CASLGNTIYF. The DNA of the CDR3 is TGTGCCAGCCTCGGAAACACCATATATTTT. The chain couples TRBV28 to TRBJ1-3; D is undetermined. The CDR3 runs to 10 residues. Trimming left V 8 bases short and J 4 bases short, with 3 bases between. Germline CDR1 reads MDHEN; CDR2 reads SYDVKM.

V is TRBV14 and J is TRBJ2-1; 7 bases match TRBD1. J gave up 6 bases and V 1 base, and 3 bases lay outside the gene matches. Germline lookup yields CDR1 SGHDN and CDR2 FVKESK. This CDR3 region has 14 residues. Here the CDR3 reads CASSQATGRNEQFF. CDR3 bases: TGTGCCAGCAGCCAAGCGACAGGGCGCAATGAGCAGTTCTTC.

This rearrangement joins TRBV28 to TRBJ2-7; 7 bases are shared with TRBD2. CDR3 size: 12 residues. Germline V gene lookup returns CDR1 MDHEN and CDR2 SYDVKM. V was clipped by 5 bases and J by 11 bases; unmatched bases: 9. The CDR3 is CASSDPGLSEYF. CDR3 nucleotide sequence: TGTGCCAGCAGTGATCCGGGACTATCCGAGTACTTC.

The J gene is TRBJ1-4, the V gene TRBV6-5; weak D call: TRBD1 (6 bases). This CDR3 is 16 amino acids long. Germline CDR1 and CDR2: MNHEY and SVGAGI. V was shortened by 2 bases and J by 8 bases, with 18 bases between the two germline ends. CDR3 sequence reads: CASSYRRGGGLEKLFF. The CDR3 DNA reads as TGTGCCAGCAGTTACCGCAGGGGCGGGGGCCTAGAAAAACTGTTTTTT.

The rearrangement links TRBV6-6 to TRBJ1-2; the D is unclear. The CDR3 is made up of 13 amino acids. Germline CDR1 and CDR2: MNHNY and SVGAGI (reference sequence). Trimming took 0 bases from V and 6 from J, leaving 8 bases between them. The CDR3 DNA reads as TGTGCCAGCAGTTACTCGAGGTGGGATGGCTACACCTTC. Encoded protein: CASSYSRWDGYTF.

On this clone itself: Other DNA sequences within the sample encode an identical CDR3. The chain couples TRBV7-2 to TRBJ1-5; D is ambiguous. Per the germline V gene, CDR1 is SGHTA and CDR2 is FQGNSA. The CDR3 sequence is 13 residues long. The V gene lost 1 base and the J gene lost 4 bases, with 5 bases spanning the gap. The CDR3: CASSLGLNQPQHF. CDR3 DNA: TGTGCCAGCAGCTTAGGACTGAATCAGCCCCAGCATTTT.

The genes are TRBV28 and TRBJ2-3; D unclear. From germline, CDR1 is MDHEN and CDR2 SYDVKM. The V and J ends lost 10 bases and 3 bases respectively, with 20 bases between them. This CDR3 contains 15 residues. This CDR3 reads CATIPPAEKTDTQYF. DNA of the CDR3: TGTGCCACCATACCCCCGGCGGAAAAAACAGATACGCAGTATTTT.

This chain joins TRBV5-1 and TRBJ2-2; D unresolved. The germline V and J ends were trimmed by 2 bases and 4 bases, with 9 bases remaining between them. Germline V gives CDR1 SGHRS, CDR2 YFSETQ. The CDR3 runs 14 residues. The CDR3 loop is CASSFSAVTGELFF. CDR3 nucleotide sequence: TGCGCCAGCAGCTTTTCGGCGGTCACCGGGGAGCTGTTTTTT.

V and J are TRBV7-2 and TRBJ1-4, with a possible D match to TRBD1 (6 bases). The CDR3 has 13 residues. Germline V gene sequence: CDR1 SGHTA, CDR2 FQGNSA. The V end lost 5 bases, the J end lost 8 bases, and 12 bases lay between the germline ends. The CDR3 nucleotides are TGTGCCAGCAGCCCGGGGGGCGAAGAAAAACTGTTTTTT. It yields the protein CASSPGGEEKLFF. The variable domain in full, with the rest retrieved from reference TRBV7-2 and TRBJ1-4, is GAGVSQSPSNKVTEKGKDVELRCDPISGHTALYWYRQSLGQGLEFLIYFQGNSAPDKSGLPSDRFSAERTGGSVSTLTIQRTQQEDSAVYLCASSPGGEEKLFFGSGTQLSVL.